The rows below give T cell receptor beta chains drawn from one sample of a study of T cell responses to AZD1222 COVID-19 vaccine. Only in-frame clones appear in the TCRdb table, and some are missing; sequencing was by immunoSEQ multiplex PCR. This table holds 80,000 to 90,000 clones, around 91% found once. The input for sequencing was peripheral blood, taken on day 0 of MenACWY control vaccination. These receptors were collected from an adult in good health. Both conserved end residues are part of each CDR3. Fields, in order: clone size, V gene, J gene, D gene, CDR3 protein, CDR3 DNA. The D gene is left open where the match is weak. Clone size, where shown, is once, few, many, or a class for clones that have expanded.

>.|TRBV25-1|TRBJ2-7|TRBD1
CASSGTGTYEQYF
TGTGCCAGCTCGGGGACAGGGACCTACGAGCAGTACTTC
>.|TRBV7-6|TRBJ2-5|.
CASSPAVRRETQYF
TGTGCCAGCAGCCCCGCGGTCCGGAGGGAGACCCAGTACTTC
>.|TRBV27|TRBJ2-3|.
CASSLLGVGSTDTQYF
TGTGCCAGCAGTTTATTGGGCGTGGGGAGCACAGATACGCAGTATTTT
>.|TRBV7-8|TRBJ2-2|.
CASSPGLFRAGELFF
TGTGCCAGCAGCCCCGGACTGTTTCGGGCCGGGGAGCTGTTTTTT
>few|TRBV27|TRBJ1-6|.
CASSLLPEAGTGKSPLHF
TGTGCCAGCAGTTTACTACCCGAGGCTGGGACCGGGAAGTCACCCCTCCACTTT
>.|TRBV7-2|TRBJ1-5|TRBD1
CASSYRWTGGNQPQHF
TGTGCCAGCAGCTACAGATGGACAGGGGGCAATCAGCCCCAGCATTTT
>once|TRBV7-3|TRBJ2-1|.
CASSLSRGSYNEQFF
TGTGCCAGCAGCTTATCCAGGGGCTCCTACAATGAGCAGTTCTTC
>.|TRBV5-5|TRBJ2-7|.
CASSLALGGPGEQYF
TGTGCCAGCAGCTTGGCCTTAGGGGGTCCCGGCGAGCAGTACTTC
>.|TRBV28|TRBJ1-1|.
CASSPGGGGRLAFF
TGTGCCAGCAGTCCCGGCGGGGGCGGGAGGTTAGCTTTCTTT
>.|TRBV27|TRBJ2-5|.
CASSLLGTTQETQYF
TGTGCCAGCAGTTTATTGGGGACAACCCAAGAGACCCAGTACTTC
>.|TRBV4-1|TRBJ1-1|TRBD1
CASSQAVPGQGLGTEAFF
TGCGCCAGCAGCCAAGCCGTCCCGGGACAGGGTCTGGGCACTGAAGCTTTCTTT
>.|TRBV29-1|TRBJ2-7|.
CSVGTAYEQYF
TGCAGCGTTGGGACAGCCTACGAGCAGTACTTC
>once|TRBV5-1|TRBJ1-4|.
CASSLGDTSMGEKLFF
TGCGCCAGCAGCTTAGGGGACACCAGTATGGGTGAAAAACTGTTTTTT
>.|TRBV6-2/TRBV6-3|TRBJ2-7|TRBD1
CASSPGQFYEQYF
TGTGCCAGCAGTCCGGGACAGTTTTACGAGCAGTACTTC
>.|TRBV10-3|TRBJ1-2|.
CAIGVRRDTTYGYTF
TGTGCCATCGGGGTAAGACGGGACACCACCTATGGCTACACCTTC
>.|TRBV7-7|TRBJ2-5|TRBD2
CASSRTSGGAEQETQYF
TGTGCTAGCAGCCGGACTAGCGGGGGGGCGGAGCAAGAGACCCAGTACTTC
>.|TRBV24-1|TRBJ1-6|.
CAHRAQSYNSPLHF
TGTGCCCACAGGGCTCAGTCCTATAATTCACCCCTCCACTTT
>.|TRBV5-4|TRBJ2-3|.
CASSLYGGDTQYF
TGTGCCAGCAGCTTGTACGGAGGGGATACGCAGTATTTT